These 9 T cell receptor beta chains were sequenced from one sample in a study of OX40 agonist ivuxolimab in advanced cancers. The assay was immunoSEQ multiplex PCR, and TCRdb's table has in-frame clones only and misses some. Of over 70,000 clones listed, roughly 90% are singletons. Sequencing used CD4+ or CD8+ T cells sorted from blood, obtained in a trial of the OX40 agonist ivuxolimab. These TCRs come from an adult with an advanced solid tumor such as melanoma, head and neck, liver or kidney cancer.

The J gene is TRBJ2-3, the V gene TRBV27; 12 positions agree with TRBD2. V was clipped by 6 bases and J by 7 bases; unmatched bases: 5. Germline lookup yields CDR1 MNHEY and CDR2 SMNVEV (reference sequence). CDR3 length equals 14 residues. The CDR3 DNA reads as TGTGCCAGCAGGCTAGCGGGAGGGCCTAATACGCAGTATTTT. Amino acids: CASRLAGGPNTQYF.

The chain combines TRBV6-1 with TRBJ2-3; a weak D match, TRBD2 (6 bases). This CDR3 is built from 15 residues. In germline, CDR1 is MNHNS, CDR2 SASEGT. V was pared by 5 bases and J by 0 bases, with 12 bases between. The CDR3 DNA reads as TGTGCCAGCAGTTCGCGGACTACTAGCACAGATACGCAGTATTTT. Its protein is CASSSRTTSTDTQYF.

The V call is TRBV2, the J call TRBJ2-6, with unresolved D. V was pared by 10 bases and J by 1 base, with 11 bases between. The CDR3 extends over 14 amino acids. Germline V gene data show CDR1 as SNHLY and CDR2 as FYNNEI. DNA for the CDR3: TGTGCCACCCTAAGGGTGTCTGGGGCCAACGTCCTGACTTTC. The encoded protein is CATLRVSGANVLTF.

This clone was detected only a few times. The chain uses TRBV2 and TRBJ1-5; 7 bases align to TRBD1. Per the germline V gene, CDR1 is SNHLY and CDR2 is FYNNEI. The CDR3 runs 13 residues. Trimming removed 7 bases from V and 6 bases from J; junction bases left unmatched: 6. CDR3 protein: CASKGTAGQPQHF. For the CDR3, the DNA is TGTGCCAGCAAAGGGACAGCGGGTCAGCCCCAGCATTTT.

The count of this clone is one. The rearrangement links TRBV7-9 to TRBJ1-1; a weak D match, TRBD1 (6 bases). This CDR3 region has 14 residues. Deletions cut 5 bases from V and 1 base from J, with 11 bases between. Germline V CDR1 and CDR2: SEHNR, FQNEAQ (reference sequence). As DNA, the CDR3 is TGTGCCAGCAGCGGCATACAGGGGAACACTGAAGCTTTCTTT. Its protein product is CASSGIQGNTEAFF.

CDR3 region: CAWSGSSRVQYF. The CDR3 DNA follows: TGTGCCTGGAGTGGAAGTAGCCGGGTGCAGTACTTC. The chain is built from TRBV30 and TRBJ2-7; D gene uncertain. CDR3 length equals 12 residues. V lost 1 base to trimming and J lost 9 bases, with 13 bases between them. CDR1 and CDR2 (germline): GTSNPN, SVGIG (reference sequence).

The gene calls are TRBV19 and TRBJ1-5, with TRBD1 as a possible D gene (5 bases). V dropped 6 bases and J dropped 4 bases, with 16 bases sitting between them. Germline V lookup: CDR1 LNHDA, CDR2 SQIVND (reference sequence). CDR3 size: 15 residues. CDR3 sequence (DNA): TGTGCCAGTAGAGGGACGGAGGGAAGGAATCAGCCCCAGCATTTT. It codes for CASRGTEGRNQPQHF.

This sequence joins TRBV9 and TRBJ2-3; D is uncertain. Trimming left V 4 bases short and J 4 bases short, with 13 bases between. CDR3 size: 14 residues. Germline V lookup: CDR1 SGDLS, CDR2 YYNGEE. The CDR3 protein is CASSLRPNADTQYF. CDR3 sequence (DNA): TGTGCCAGCAGCCTCCGTCCCAATGCAGATACGCAGTATTTT.

The chain links TRBV11-2 to TRBJ2-1; weak D call: TRBD2 (6 bases). This CDR3 is built from 15 residues. Trimming removed 5 bases from V and 0 bases from J, with 11 bases in between. In germline, CDR1 is SGHAT, CDR2 FQNNGV. In DNA form, the CDR3 reads TGTGCCAGCAGCCGTGACGGGAGCTCCTACAATGAGCAGTTCTTC. This gives the protein CASSRDGSSYNEQFF.